A selection of T cell receptor beta chains follows, all from one sample in a study of T cell repertoires in cytomegalovirus infection. Using its own MiXCR run on the reads, TCRdb lists one record per CDR3 protein. This table has around 530,000 distinct CDR3 sequences, 26% appearing once. Sequencing was done on a sample of PBMCs. Receptors were obtained from a human donor in good health (CMV status not recorded). Some clones in this sample may be carry-over from other donors' samples. CDR3s include the opening cysteine and the closing phenylalanine or tryptophan. Fields, in order: J gene, D gene, clone size, V gene, CDR3 DNA, CDR3 protein. A D gene is named only where the DNA matches it firmly. Clone size is shown for a subset of rows, as once, few, many or a class of expanded clone.

TRBJ2-5,NA,few,TRBV7-9,TGTGCCACCGCCCGGGAGCTAGCCTACCATCCAACTTACCAAGAGACCCAGTACTTC,CATARELAYHPTYQETQYF
TRBJ2-3,NA,few,TRBV12-3/TRBV12-4,TGTGCCAGCAGCATACGGGGGGCATCTAGCACAGATACGCAGTATTTT,CASSIRGASSTDTQYF
TRBJ2-7,NA,once,TRBV29-1,TGCAGCGTTAAGCCGGGGGTATACACCTACGAGCAGTACTTC,CSVKPGVYTYEQYF
TRBJ1-1,NA,NA,TRBV6-1,TGTGCCAGCAGTCCCTCTTCCCCAATTTACGACACTGAAGCTTTCTTT,CASSPSSPIYDTEAFF
TRBJ2-1,NA,many,TRBV7-2,TGTGCCAGCAGCCCCAACCCCAGGGGTCGAGTCGAAGACTTC,CASSPNPRGRVEDF
TRBJ2-5,NA,few,TRBV5-4,TGTGCCAGCAGCCCGGACCAGGCCTCAGAGACCCAGTACTTC,CASSPDQASETQYF
TRBJ1-1,NA,NA,TRBV19,TGTGCCAGTAGCCCCGAGGAGGGGCGGATGAACACTGAAGCTTTCTTT,CASSPEEGRMNTEAFF
TRBJ2-1,NA,few,TRBV28,TGTGCCAGCAGCGACCTAGCTGCCCCTAACAATGAGCAGTTCTTC,CASSDLAAPNNEQFF
TRBJ2-1,NA,few,TRBV20-1,TGCAGTGCTAGGTCGAACTTCGGGAATGAGCAGTTCTTC,CSARSNFGNEQFF
TRBJ2-7,NA,few,TRBV7-2,TGTGCCAGCAGCTTCGACTGGGACGAGCAGTACTTC,CASSFDWDEQYF
TRBJ2-1,TRBD2,few,TRBV19,TGTGCCAGTACCCCTGGGGCTAGCGGGAGGACGCAGTTCTTC,CASTPGASGRTQFF
TRBJ1-2,NA,few,TRBV5-6,TGTGCCAGCAGCTTATCCTTCGCAGGAGCTAACTATGGCTACACCTTC,CASSLSFAGANYGYTF
TRBJ2-7,TRBD1,NA,TRBV6-2/TRBV6-3,TGTGCCAGCGGCCGGACAGGGGTCTACGAGCAGTACTTC,CASGRTGVYEQYF
TRBJ2-1,NA,NA,TRBV7-9,TGTGCCAGCAGCTTAGTGTCTCGACGTTACAATGAGCAGTTCTTC,CASSLVSRRYNEQFF
TRBJ2-7,TRBD1,NA,TRBV5-1,TGCGCCAGCAGCGCCACGGGGACAGGGTACGAGCAGTACTTC,CASSATGTGYEQYF